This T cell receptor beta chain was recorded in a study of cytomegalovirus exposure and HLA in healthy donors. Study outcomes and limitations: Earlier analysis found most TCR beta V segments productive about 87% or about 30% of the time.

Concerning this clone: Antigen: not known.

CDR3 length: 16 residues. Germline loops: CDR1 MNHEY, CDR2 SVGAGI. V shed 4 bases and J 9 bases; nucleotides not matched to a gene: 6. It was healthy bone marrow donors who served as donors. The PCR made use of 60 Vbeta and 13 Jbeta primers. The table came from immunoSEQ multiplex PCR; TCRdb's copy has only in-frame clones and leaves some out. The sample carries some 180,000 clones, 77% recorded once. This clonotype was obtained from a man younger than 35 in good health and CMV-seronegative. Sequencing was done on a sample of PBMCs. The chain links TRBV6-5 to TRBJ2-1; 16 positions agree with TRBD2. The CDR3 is CASSWGLAGGPGEQFF. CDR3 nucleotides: TGTGCCAGCAGTTGGGGACTAGCGGGAGGGCCTGGTGAGCAGTTCTTC.